This T cell receptor beta chain was recovered during a study of OX40 agonist ivuxolimab in advanced cancers. Using immunoSEQ multiplex PCR, the repertoire was profiled, and TCRdb retains in-frame clones only, with some absent. The sample shows roughly 76,000 clones, approximately 80% of them seen only once. Trimming stripped 5 bases from V and 12 bases from J, with 19 bases between. The CDR3 length is 13 residues. Germline V gives CDR1 MNHEY, CDR2 SVGAGI. This chain links TRBV6-5 with TRBJ1-1; D remains unclear. The material sequenced was CD4+ or CD8+ T cells sorted from blood, taken in a trial of the OX40 agonist ivuxolimab. The clonotype originates from an adult with an advanced solid tumor such as melanoma, head and neck, liver or kidney cancer. CDR3 residues: CASSPGVNRITFF. The CDR3 nucleotides are TGTGCCAGCAGTCCTGGGGTGAACCGGATAACTTTCTTT.